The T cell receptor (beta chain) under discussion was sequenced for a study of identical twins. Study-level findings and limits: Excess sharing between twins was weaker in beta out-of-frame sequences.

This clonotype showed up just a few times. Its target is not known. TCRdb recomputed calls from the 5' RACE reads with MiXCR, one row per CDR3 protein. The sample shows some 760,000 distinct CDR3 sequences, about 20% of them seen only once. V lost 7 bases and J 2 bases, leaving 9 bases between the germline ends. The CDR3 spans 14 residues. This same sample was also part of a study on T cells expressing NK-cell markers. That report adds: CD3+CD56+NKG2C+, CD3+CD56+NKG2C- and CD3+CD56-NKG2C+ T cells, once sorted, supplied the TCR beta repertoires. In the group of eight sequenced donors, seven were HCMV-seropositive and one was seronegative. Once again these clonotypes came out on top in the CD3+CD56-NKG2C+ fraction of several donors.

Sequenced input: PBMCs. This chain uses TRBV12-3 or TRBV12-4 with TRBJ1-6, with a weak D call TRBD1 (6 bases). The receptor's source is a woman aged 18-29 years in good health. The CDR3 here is CASKGGTYNSPLHF. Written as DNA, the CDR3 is TGTGCCAGCAAGGGGGGCACCTATAATTCACCCCTCCACTTT.